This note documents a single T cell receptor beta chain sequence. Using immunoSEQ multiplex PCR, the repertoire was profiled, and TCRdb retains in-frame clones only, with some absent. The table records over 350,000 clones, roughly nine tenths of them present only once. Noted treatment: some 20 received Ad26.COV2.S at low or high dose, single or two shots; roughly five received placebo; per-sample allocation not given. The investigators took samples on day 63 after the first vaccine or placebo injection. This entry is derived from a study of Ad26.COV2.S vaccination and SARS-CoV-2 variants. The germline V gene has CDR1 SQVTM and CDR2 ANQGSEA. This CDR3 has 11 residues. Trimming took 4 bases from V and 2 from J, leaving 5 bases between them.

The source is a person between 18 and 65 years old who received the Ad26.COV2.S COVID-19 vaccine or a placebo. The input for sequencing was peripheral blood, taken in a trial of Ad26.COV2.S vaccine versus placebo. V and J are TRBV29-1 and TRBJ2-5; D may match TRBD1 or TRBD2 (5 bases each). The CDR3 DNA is TGCAGCGTTGGGGGGCAAGAGACCCAGTACTTC. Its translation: CSVGGQETQYF.